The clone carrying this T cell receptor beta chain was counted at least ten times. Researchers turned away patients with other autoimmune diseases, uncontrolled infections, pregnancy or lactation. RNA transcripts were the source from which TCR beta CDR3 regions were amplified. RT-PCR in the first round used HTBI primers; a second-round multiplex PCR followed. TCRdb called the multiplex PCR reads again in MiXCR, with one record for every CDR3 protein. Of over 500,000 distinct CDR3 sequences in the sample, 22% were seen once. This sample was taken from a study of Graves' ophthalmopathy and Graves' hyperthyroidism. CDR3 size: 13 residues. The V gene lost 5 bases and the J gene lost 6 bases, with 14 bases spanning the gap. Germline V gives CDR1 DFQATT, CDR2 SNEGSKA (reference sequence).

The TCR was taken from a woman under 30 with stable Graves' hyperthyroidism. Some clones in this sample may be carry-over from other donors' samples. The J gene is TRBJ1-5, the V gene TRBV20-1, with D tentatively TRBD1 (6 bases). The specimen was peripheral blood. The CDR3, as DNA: TGCAGTGCTGAACAGGGTGTCAGTCAGCCCCAGCATTTT. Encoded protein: CSAEQGVSQPQHF.